The 25 T cell receptor beta chains given below trace back to one sample, sequenced in a study of CD8 T cells in Susac syndrome. RNA totalling roughly 0.45 to 1 ug underwent reverse transcription with random hexamers. TCRdb recomputed calls from the immunoSEQ multiplex PCR reads with MiXCR, one row per CDR3 protein. The table records some 130,000 distinct CDR3 sequences, approximately 95% of them present only once. Sequencing used CD8+ T cells from PBMCs. Source of these receptors: a human donor with Susac syndrome.

The chain combines TRBV12-3 or TRBV12-4 with TRBJ2-1; 8 bases are a match to TRBD1. This CDR3 is 13 amino acids long. Losses at the gene ends were 6 bases for V and 6 bases for J; bases not matched to a gene: 4. The CDR3 coding sequence is TGTGCCAGCAGCTATGGACAGGGCAATGAGCAGTTCTTC. Translated: CASSYGQGNEQFF.

Only a few counts were recorded for this clonotype. CDR3 DNA sequence: TGCAGTGCTAGGCGGGGGGGGGATACGCAGTATTTT. It encodes CSARRGGDTQYF. This chain connects TRBV20-1 to TRBJ2-3; 9 bases agree with TRBD2. Germline CDR1 is DFQATT and CDR2 is SNEGSKA (reference sequence). J was trimmed by 6 bases and V by 3 bases; bases with no gene match: 1. CDR3 length equals 12 residues.

CDR3 in amino acids: CSAIRTGNLRGGETQYF. CDR3 sequence (DNA): TGCAGTGCTATACGGACAGGGAACCTAAGAGGGGGGGAGACCCAGTACTTC. This rearrangement joins TRBV20-1 to TRBJ2-5, with 8 bases aligning to TRBD1. Germline CDR1 reads DFQATT; CDR2 reads SNEGSKA (reference sequence). J was trimmed by 5 bases and V by 4 bases; bases with no gene match: 18. The CDR3 consists of 17 residues.

The rearrangement uses TRBV13 and TRBJ1-2; unclear D gene. V lost 1 base and J 8 bases, leaving 11 bases between the germline ends. Germline V lookup: CDR1 PRHDT, CDR2 FYEKMQ (reference sequence). The CDR3 loop spans 13 amino acids. The CDR3 protein is CASSLALGNGYTF. The CDR3 bases are TGTGCCAGCAGCTTAGCCCTGGGGAACGGCTACACCTTC. Full variable domain (rest looked up from reference TRBV13 and TRBJ1-2): AAGVIQSPRHLIKEKRETATLKCYPIPRHDTVYWYQQGPGQDPQFLISFYEKMQSDKGSIPDRFSAQQFSDYHSELNMSSLELGDSALYFCASSLALGNGYTFGSGTRLTVV.

This rearrangement joins TRBV4-2 to TRBJ2-1; 10 bases fit TRBD2. Trimming cost V 2 bases and J 4 bases; bases outside gene matches: 5. The CDR3 is 16 amino acids. The germline V gene encodes CDR1 LGHNA and CDR2 YNFKEQ. The CDR3: CASSQLAGDNYNEQFF. CDR3 bases: TGTGCCAGCAGCCAACTAGCGGGAGACAATTACAATGAGCAGTTCTTC.

The chain is built from TRBV6-2 or TRBV6-3 and TRBJ1-5, with unresolved D. CDR1 is MNHEY, CDR2 SVGEGT, per germline. The V gene lost 0 bases and the J gene lost 5 bases, with 8 bases spanning the gap. The CDR3 has 14 residues. CDR3 nucleotide sequence: TGTGCCAGCAGTTACTCCCTTATACATCAGCCCCAGCATTTT. Translating it yields CASSYSLIHQPQHF.

The CDR3 nucleotides read TGTGCCAGCAGTTTAAGTAGTGGTACCAATGAGCAGTTCTTC. It specifies CASSLSSGTNEQFF. The chain combines TRBV27 with TRBJ2-1; D uncertain. Trimming removed 2 bases at V and 6 bases at J, with 11 bases between. Germline CDR1 and CDR2: MNHEY and SMNVEV (reference sequence). The CDR3 consists of 14 residues.

The rearrangement joins TRBV7-9 to TRBJ1-1; 7 bases are shared with TRBD1. Germline V gives CDR1 SEHNR, CDR2 FQNEAQ (reference sequence). V lost 2 bases, J lost 5 bases, and 8 bases stayed unmatched. The CDR3 is 15 residues long. Written as DNA, the CDR3 is TGTGCCAGCAGCTTAACAACAGGGGAAACGACTGAAGCTTTCTTT. Translation: CASSLTTGETTEAFF.

The J gene is TRBJ1-1, the V gene TRBV12-3 or TRBV12-4; D is uncertain. V was pared by 3 bases and J by 1 base, with 6 bases between. CDR3 size: 13 residues. The CDR3 sequence is CASSFPRNTEAFF. The CDR3 DNA sequence: TGTGCCAGCAGTTTCCCAAGGAACACTGAAGCTTTCTTT.

The J gene is TRBJ2-7, the V gene TRBV4-1; no definite D call. The V gene lost 0 bases and the J gene lost 7 bases, with 19 bases spanning the gap. Germline CDR1 reads MGHRA; CDR2 reads YSYEKL. This CDR3 region has 16 residues. The CDR3 bases are TGCGCCAGCAGCCAAGACGGAGAGCAGCCGGTGGGGGAGCAGTACTTC. It codes for CASSQDGEQPVGEQYF.

Here the CDR3 reads CSAAPRVAGTRYNEQFF. The CDR3 region has the DNA TGCAGTGCTGCTCCCCGGGTGGCTGGGACCAGATACAATGAGCAGTTCTTC. The rearrangement uses TRBV20-1 and TRBJ2-1; tentatively, D is TRBD1 or TRBD2 (5 bases each). V shed 5 bases and J shed 4 bases, with 24 bases lying between them. This CDR3 comprises 17 residues. CDR1 and CDR2 (germline): DFQATT, SNEGSKA (reference sequence).

The chain joins TRBV13 to TRBJ1-4; TRBD1 agrees at 12 bases. J gave up 8 bases and V 5 bases, and 12 bases lay outside the gene matches. This CDR3 is built from 17 residues. CDR1 PRHDT and CDR2 FYEKMQ come from the germline V gene (reference sequence). The DNA of the CDR3 is TGTGCCAGCAGCGCCGGGGACAGGGGGCCGTTCGGCGAAAAACTGTTTTTT. Translating gives CASSAGDRGPFGEKLFF.

The chain uses TRBV20-1 and TRBJ1-2; D unclear. The germline gives CDR1 DFQATT, CDR2 SNEGSKA (reference sequence). V lost 0 bases, J lost 5 bases, and 13 bases lay in between. The CDR3 sequence is 14 residues long. CDR3 sequence (DNA): TGCAGTGCTAGAGAAGACGGAACCTATTATGGCTACACCTTC. It codes for CSAREDGTYYGYTF.

The chain recombines TRBV3-1 with TRBJ1-2; D gene ambiguous. This CDR3 region has 14 residues. Germline V gene data show CDR1 as LGHDT and CDR2 as YNNKEL (reference sequence). With 0 bases removed from V and 2 bases from J, the gap between germline ends came to 7 bases. CDR3 region: CASSQEDLNYGYTF. The CDR3 bases are TGTGCCAGCAGCCAAGAAGATCTAAACTATGGCTACACCTTC.

This clonotype showed up just a few times. The V call is TRBV13, the J call TRBJ2-7; weak D call: TRBD2 (5 bases). Germline loops: CDR1 PRHDT, CDR2 FYEKMQ (reference sequence). The CDR3 runs 14 residues. Trimming took 0 bases from V and 2 from J, leaving 8 bases between them. In DNA form, the CDR3 reads TGTGCCAGCAGCTTAGGAGCCGGGACCTACGAGCAGTACTTC. Its translation: CASSLGAGTYEQYF.

The chain carries TRBV12-3 or TRBV12-4 and TRBJ1-1, with D unresolved. The germline V and J ends were trimmed by 6 bases and 2 bases, with 13 bases remaining between them. The CDR3 sequence is 14 residues long. This chain's CDR3 is CASRRVDLNTEAFF. As DNA, the CDR3 is TGTGCCAGCAGGAGGGTGGACCTCAACACTGAAGCTTTCTTT.

This clonotype was seen more than once but under ten times. J is TRBJ1-1 and V is TRBV19, with 7 bases aligning to TRBD1. Germline values: CDR1 LNHDA, CDR2 SQIVND (reference sequence). V lost 5 bases, J lost 0 bases, and 6 bases stayed unmatched. The CDR3 runs 15 residues. The CDR3 loop reads CASSLQQGMNTEAFF. DNA for the CDR3: TGTGCCAGTAGTTTACAACAGGGGATGAACACTGAAGCTTTCTTT.

The rearrangement joins TRBV7-9 to TRBJ2-5; tentative D call: TRBD2 (6 bases). The germline V and J ends were trimmed by 1 base and 5 bases, with 11 bases remaining between them. Germline CDR1 reads SEHNR; CDR2 reads FQNEAQ (reference sequence). The CDR3 is made up of 14 amino acids. This chain's CDR3 is CASSLVGGTETQYF. In DNA form, the CDR3 reads TGTGCCAGCAGCTTAGTTGGGGGGACGGAGACCCAGTACTTC.

The rearrangement joins TRBV30 to TRBJ1-1; perhaps TRBD1 as D (5 bases). CDR1 is GTSNPN and CDR2 is SVGIG in the germline V gene (reference sequence). V dropped 0 bases and J dropped 4 bases, with 12 bases sitting between them. The CDR3 is 14 amino acids. Here the CDR3 reads CAWSVGGLSTEAFF. CDR3 bases: TGTGCCTGGAGTGTCGGGGGGTTAAGCACTGAAGCTTTCTTT.

V gene TRBV27 combines with J gene TRBJ2-1, with D perhaps assigned TRBD1 or TRBD2 (5 bases each). The V and J ends lost 7 bases and 0 bases respectively, with 10 bases between them. CDR1 is MNHEY, CDR2 SMNVEV, per germline (reference sequence). This CDR3 comprises 14 residues. CDR3 in DNA: TGTGCCAGCAACCGGGACGGCTCCTACAATGAGCAGTTCTTC. It codes for CASNRDGSYNEQFF.

V usage is TRBV11-2 and J usage is TRBJ1-2, with D perhaps matching TRBD1 (5 bases). Trimming cost V 7 bases and J 0 bases, with 18 bases left between them. Germline lookup yields CDR1 SGHAT and CDR2 FQNNGV. This CDR3 region has 16 residues. Here the CDR3 DNA reads TGTGCCAGCACCCGGGGGTTTGCAGGATCTAACTATGGCTACACCTTC. It translates to CASTRGFAGSNYGYTF.

The J gene is TRBJ2-3, the V gene TRBV6-5; D is possibly TRBD1 or TRBD2 (5 bases each). The germline V gene has CDR1 MNHEY and CDR2 SVGAGI. The CDR3 extends over 19 amino acids. Trimming took 0 bases from V and 1 from J, leaving 20 bases between them. CDR3: CASSYSMEDWGNGTDTQYF. In nucleotides, the CDR3 is TGTGCCAGCAGTTACTCGATGGAAGATTGGGGGAACGGCACAGATACGCAGTATTTT.

V gene TRBV13 combines with J gene TRBJ1-1; D ambiguous. Between the trimmed V and J ends, which lost 5 bases and 11 bases, there was a span of 18 bases. Germline CDR1 PRHDT, CDR2 FYEKMQ (reference sequence). The CDR3 consists of 13 residues. The CDR3 DNA reads TGTGCCAGCAGCGTCGGCCAAACTACTGGGGCTTTCTTT. Translating gives CASSVGQTTGAFF. Complete variable domain (other parts from reference TRBV13 and TRBJ1-1): AAGVIQSPRHLIKEKRETATLKCYPIPRHDTVYWYQQGPGQDPQFLISFYEKMQSDKGSIPDRFSAQQFSDYHSELNMSSLELGDSALYFCASSVGQTTGAFFGQGTRLTVV.

CDR3 loop: CSVEDPDKETDTQYF. CDR3 coding DNA: TGCAGCGTTGAAGATCCGGACAAAGAAACAGATACGCAGTATTTT. The J gene is TRBJ2-3, the V gene TRBV29-1; weak D call: TRBD1 (5 bases). Per germline, CDR1 SQVTM and CDR2 ANQGSEA. The V end lost 0 bases, the J end lost 3 bases, and 13 bases lay between the germline ends. This CDR3 comprises 15 residues.

The chain combines TRBV2 with TRBJ2-2; 14 nucleotides agree with TRBD2. The CDR3 has 17 amino acids. Trimming cost V 6 bases and J 3 bases; bases outside gene matches: 6. Germline assignment: CDR1 SNHLY and CDR2 FYNNEI. CDR3 nucleotides: TGTGCCAGCAGCAGGGGACTAGCGGGAGTGGACACCGGGGAGCTGTTTTTT. Amino acid sequence: CASSRGLAGVDTGELFF.